This paragraph covers one TCR beta chain sequence. These data come from a study of blood T cell repertoires in COVID-19. Study-wide background: There were acute and convalescent COVID-19 samples, and they came from the United States, Italy and Spain. PBMCs, B-cell-depleted T cells, or T cells were the source of the cDNA or gDNA that made up the material.

Authors' methods: From reference gene primer amplification, estimates of nucleated cell counts were derived. Assay used: immunoSEQ multiplex PCR; TCRdb lists only in-frame clones, some missing. V and J calls and clone size are as listed in that table; D and trimming were resolved from the DNA. The sample includes roughly 79,000 clones, approximately 90% of them seen just once. Germline CDR1 reads MDHEN; CDR2 reads SYDVKM. This CDR3 is built from 17 residues. The trim removed 4 bases at V and 3 bases at J, leaving 10 bases unmatched. Source material: peripheral blood. This chain links TRBV28 with TRBJ2-7; TRBD1 aligns across 12 bases. The sequence was collected from a man aged 50-60 years with active COVID-19. CDR3 loop: CASSSQSGTGGIYEQYF. As DNA, the CDR3 is TGTGCCAGCAGTTCCCAATCCGGGACAGGGGGCATCTACGAGCAGTACTTC.